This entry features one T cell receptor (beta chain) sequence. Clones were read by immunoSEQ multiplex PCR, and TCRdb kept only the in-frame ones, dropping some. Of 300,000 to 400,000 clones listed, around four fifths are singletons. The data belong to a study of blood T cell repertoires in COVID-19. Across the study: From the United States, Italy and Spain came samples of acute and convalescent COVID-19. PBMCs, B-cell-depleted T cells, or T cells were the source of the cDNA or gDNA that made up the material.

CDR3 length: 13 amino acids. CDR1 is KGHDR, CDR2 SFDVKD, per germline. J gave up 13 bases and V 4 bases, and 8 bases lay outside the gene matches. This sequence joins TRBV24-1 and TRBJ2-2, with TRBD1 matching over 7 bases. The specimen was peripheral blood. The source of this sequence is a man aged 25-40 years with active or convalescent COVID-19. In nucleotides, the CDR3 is TGTGCCACCAGTGACACCGACAGGGATGCGCTGTTTTTT. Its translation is CATSDTDRDALFF.